The sequence of this TCR beta chain was determined in a study of CD8 T cells in Susac syndrome. Findings and caveats of the study: The study conceded that its TCR sequencing and HLA analysis involved relatively few individuals.

Random hexamers were used to reverse transcribe an amount of about 0.5 to 1 ug RNA. Amplification of TCR beta CDR3 was carried out by immunoSEQ multiplex PCR, which covered 54 Vbeta and 13 Jbeta segments. TCRdb processed the immunoSEQ multiplex PCR reads anew with MiXCR; each CDR3 protein has one entry. Of hundreds of thousands of distinct CDR3 sequences listed, about 85% are singletons. Germline CDR1 and CDR2: MNHEY and SMNVEV (reference sequence). This CDR3 is 15 amino acids long. V trimming: 8 bases; J trimming: 6 bases; junction bases outside the gene matches: 13. CD8+ and CD4+ T cells from blood underwent TCR beta sequencing, which was carried out in a high-throughput format. Concerning this clonotype itself: The antigen is not known.

The rearrangement joins TRBV27 to TRBJ2-1; 7 bases line up with TRBD1. The receptor's source is a human donor with multiple sclerosis. The specimen was CD8+ T cells from PBMCs. CDR3 in amino acids: CASGSQGRLLNEQFF. The CDR3 region has the DNA TGTGCCAGCGGTTCACAGGGGCGCCTACTCAATGAGCAGTTCTTC.